The clone carrying this T cell receptor (beta chain) has at least ten counts. What it recognizes is unknown. Uncontrolled infection, other autoimmune disease, pregnancy or lactation excluded patients. V shed 4 bases and J shed 1 base, with 10 bases lying between them. Germline V gene sequence: CDR1 SNHLY, CDR2 FYNNEI. This CDR3 contains 14 residues. This entry is derived from a study of T cells in Graves' hyperthyroidism and ophthalmopathy. Study outcomes and limitations: Ophthalmopathy was identified by the model a median around 6.3 months ahead of onset.

Authors of the study amplified TCR beta CDR3 regions from RNA transcripts. The TCR CDR3 was amplified in a first-round RT-PCR using the HTBI primer set. TCRdb analysed the multiplex PCR reads with MiXCR anew, one entry per CDR3 protein. The sample lists 400,000 or so distinct CDR3 sequences, around 15% occurring once. The sequenced sample consisted of blood. The J gene is TRBJ1-1, the V gene TRBV2, with a possible D match to TRBD1 (6 bases). This clonotype originated in a woman aged 25 to 39 with Graves' ophthalmopathy. CDR3 DNA sequence: TGTGCCAGCAGTGGGATACAGGGGAACACTGAAGCTTTCTTT. This encodes CASSGIQGNTEAFF.